This TCR beta chain emerged from a study of human T cells and chemical hapten exposure. Study-wide background: Patients had diphenylcyclopropenone applied to the scalp weekly throughout the roughly 22-week study.

From the RACE reads, TCRdb called clonotypes with MiXCR, one entry per CDR3 protein. The sample lists fewer than 85,000 distinct CDR3 sequences, about 9.9% occurring once. This clonotype was counted at least ten times. Time point described: patch test 2, 6 weeks after DPC sensitization. Indicated treatment: therapeutic diphenylcyclopropenone sensitization with weekly scalp DPC. CDR1 is SGHRS, CDR2 YFSETQ, per germline. V gave up 2 bases and J gave up 0 bases, with 3 bases separating them. The CDR3 sequence is 13 residues long. This receptor was taken from a man younger than 30 with alopecia areata. Some clones in this sample may be carry-over from other donors' samples. This material consisted of whole blood, taken in connection with sensitization to the hapten diphenylcyclopropenone (DPC). V is TRBV5-1 and J is TRBJ1-3; D call uncertain. The CDR3 DNA sequence: TGCGCCAGCAGCTTAGACTCTGGAAACACCATATATTTT. Protein product: CASSLDSGNTIYF.